The source of this T cell receptor beta chain is a study of blood T cell repertoires in COVID-19 (TCRdb year 2020). About the study as a whole: Samples from collaborators originated in the United States, Italy and Spain and spanned both the acute and convalescent phases of COVID-19. The prospective study material was composed of cDNA or gDNA derived from T cells, B-cell-depleted T cells, or PBMCs. The dataset comprised deeply sampled blood TCRbeta repertoires from subjects exposed to, actively infected with, or recovered from COVID-19. The repertoires were made available in a free public database intended to serve as a resource for research on the immune response to SARS-CoV-2. The samples were drawn from two sources: the first 160 participants of the ongoing ImmuneRACE study, and fewer than 1,500 subjects contributed by 6 global collaborators. Nearly every sample came with metadata listing a de-identified subject ID, COVID-19 status, age in years and sex. Where available, HLA class I and class II types were taken from metadata supplied by the sample provider and were not determined by assay-based typing.

Findings and caveats that apply to the study as a whole: Clinical and demographic metadata were provided uncurated, with the amount varying by source and participant.

Each collaborating institution followed its own protocols to collect whole blood in K2EDTA tubes. For TCRbeta analysis, collaborators shipped samples in one of three forms: frozen whole blood, isolated PBMCs, or DNA extracted from either of those sample types. TCRbeta CDR3 regions were amplified from genomic DNA using the immunoSEQ Assay, a bias-controlled multiplex PCR. From the authors' description of their analysis: The number of nucleated cells in each sample was estimated by amplification of reference gene primers within the assay. To quantify the absolute abundance of each unique TCRbeta CDR3 rearrangement, sequence reads were collapsed and filtered. Productive Simpson clonality was computed per sample as the square root of Simpson's diversity index over productive rearrangements. In TCRdb, the immuneACCESS table is reduced to in-frame sequences with V and J assigned. These tables do not hold every clone; where another copy was compared, an unresolved V gene accounts for under half, and the others remain unexplained. V and J calls and clone size come straight from that table; D and trimming were deduced from the DNA. Present in this sample are fewer than 200,000 clones, roughly nine tenths of which were seen just once. The ten top clones hold roughly 24% of the sample.

V is cut by 7 bases and J by 0 bases, and the space between the germline ends is 10 bases. The CDR3 starts with the cysteine, ends with the phenylalanine, and has 14 residues. Only CDR3 DNA remains: 42 bases, in frame from the first base. CDR1 and CDR2 (LGHNT, FRNRAP) derive from the germline V gene. Comments on this clone: Its antigen has not been determined. Base qualities are missing; no much larger clone stands one base away.

The sequence derives from a man in his sixties with acute or convalescent COVID-19. This chain joins TRBV12-5 to TRBJ2-4; the D gene is not confidently resolved. The material sequenced was peripheral blood. Read as DNA, the sequence is TGTGCTAGTGTTGCAGCGCCAGCCAAAAACATTCAGTACTTC. It translates to CASVAAPAKNIQYF. When the CDR3 is completed using the reference TRBV12-5 and TRBJ2-4 genes on either side, the full variable domain is DARVTQTPRHKVTEMGQEVTMRCQPILGHNTVFWYRQTMMQGLELLAYFRNRAPLDDSGMPKDRFSAEMPDATLATLKIQPSEPRDSAVYFCASVAAPAKNIQYFGAGTRLSVL.